This entry concerns a single T cell receptor beta chain. These data are taken from a study of blood T cell repertoires in COVID-19. Across the whole study: The United States, Italy and Spain provided the acute and convalescent COVID-19 samples.

Germline V gene lookup returns CDR1 DFQATT and CDR2 SNEGSKA (reference sequence). V lost 3 bases and J 7 bases, leaving 13 bases between the germline ends. The length of the CDR3 is 14 residues. TCRdb's table, derived via immunoSEQ multiplex PCR, lists solely in-frame clones and lacks some. The sample has approximately 320,000 clones; 75% to 85% are singletons. The TCR originated in a human donor in a cohort sampled during active COVID-19. The J gene is TRBJ1-6, the V gene TRBV20-1; D gene uncertain. Sample: peripheral blood. CDR3 protein: CSASTRQRNSPLHF. Written as DNA, the CDR3 is TGCAGTGCTAGTACGCGGCAGCGGAATTCACCCCTCCACTTT.